The 27 T cell receptor beta chains below were found in one sample sequenced in a study of T cells in Graves' hyperthyroidism and ophthalmopathy. Amplification of TCR beta CDR3 regions used RNA as the template. HTBI primers were employed in a first-round RT-PCR of the TCR CDR3. TCRdb fed the multiplex PCR reads into MiXCR, producing one record per CDR3 protein. Of under 350,000 distinct CDR3 sequences in the sample, approximately 18% were seen once. Sequenced sample: blood. These receptors all stem from a woman in her forties or fifties with Graves' hyperthyroidism.

This clonotype was counted between two and nine times. The chain employs TRBV5-1 and TRBJ2-1, with TRBD2 matching 8 bases. The trim removed 2 bases at V and 8 bases at J, leaving 3 bases unmatched. Germline CDR1 reads SGHRS; CDR2 reads YFSETQ. The length of the CDR3 is 13 residues. In DNA form, the CDR3 reads TGCGCCAGCAGCTTAGGGACTAGAGATGAGCAGTTCTTC. Amino acid sequence: CASSLGTRDEQFF.

This clonotype was counted many times. This chain uses TRBV18 with TRBJ2-3; D may be TRBD1 or TRBD2 (5 bases each). The V end lost 2 bases, the J end lost 3 bases, and 15 bases lay between the germline ends. This CDR3 has 16 amino acids. Germline lookup yields CDR1 KGHSH and CDR2 LQKENI. The CDR3 here is CASSPTWDGRTDTQYF. The CDR3 coding sequence is TGTGCCAGCTCACCAACCTGGGACGGGCGTACAGATACGCAGTATTTT.

This chain uses TRBV6-1 with TRBJ1-3, with no clear D. Between the trimmed V and J ends, which lost 9 bases and 2 bases, there was a span of 17 bases. There are 15 residues in the CDR3. From germline, CDR1 is MNHNS and CDR2 SASEGT. The CDR3 is CASCVEGYPGNTIYF. The DNA for the CDR3 is TGTGCCAGTTGCGTCGAGGGATACCCTGGAAACACCATATATTTT.

V gene TRBV28 combines with J gene TRBJ2-1; maybe TRBD1 (5 bases). The V end lost 2 bases, the J end lost 4 bases, and 9 bases lay between the germline ends. Germline CDR1 MDHEN, CDR2 SYDVKM. CDR3 length: 14 residues. This CDR3 reads CASSLTQDYNEQFF. CDR3 nucleotide sequence: TGTGCCAGCAGTTTAACACAGGATTACAATGAGCAGTTCTTC.

The chain has TRBV6-1 and TRBJ1-6; no reliable D call. The V and J ends lost 2 bases and 7 bases respectively, with 9 bases between them. This CDR3 contains 14 residues. Looked up from germline, CDR1 is MNHNS and CDR2 is SASEGT. CDR3 region: CASSELEGNSPLHF. The CDR3 DNA follows: TGTGCCAGCAGTGAATTGGAAGGGAATTCACCCCTCCACTTT.

The sample holds a few counts of this clonotype. This chain connects TRBV13 to TRBJ2-1; TRBD2 aligns across 10 bases. V lost 4 bases, J lost 4 bases, and 19 bases stayed unmatched. The CDR3 is 20 amino acids. Germline-derived CDR1 and CDR2 are PRHDT and FYEKMQ (reference sequence). The CDR3 spells CASSSRSLAGALPQYNEQFF. The CDR3 nucleotides read TGTGCCAGCAGCTCACGGAGCCTAGCGGGGGCCCTCCCCCAATACAATGAGCAGTTCTTC.

V and J are TRBV7-9 and TRBJ2-5, with 7 positions matching TRBD1. In germline, CDR1 is SEHNR, CDR2 FQNEAQ (reference sequence). With V trimmed by 5 bases and J by 7 bases, 16 bases remained unmatched. This CDR3 is 16 amino acids long. As DNA, the CDR3 is TGTGCCAGCAGCCGCCGCACCGGGACAGAGTCTTCGACCCAGTACTTC. This codes for CASSRRTGTESSTQYF.

This clonotype appeared many times. The chain recombines TRBV28 with TRBJ2-7; TRBD1 aligns across 7 bases. Germline V CDR1 and CDR2: MDHEN, SYDVKM. This CDR3 region has 15 residues. The V segment lost 3 bases and the J segment 2 bases; nucleotides outside the gene matches: 7. The CDR3 bases are TGTGCCAGCAGTTTGCCGACAGGGCCTCCCTACGAGCAGTACTTC. Translating gives CASSLPTGPPYEQYF.

The rearrangement links TRBV12-3 or TRBV12-4 to TRBJ1-1, with D perhaps matching TRBD1 (6 bases). Trimming took off 3 bases at V and 2 bases at J, with 10 bases between the two ends. The CDR3 spans 14 residues. Here the CDR3 DNA reads TGTGCCAGCAGTTTGAACAGGGCTAACACTGAAGCTTTCTTT. Translating it yields CASSLNRANTEAFF.

This clonotype was counted a few times. The chain has TRBV27 and TRBJ2-4, with 9 bases lining up with TRBD1. This CDR3 region has 18 residues. Trimming at V came to 5 bases and at J to 6 bases, leaving 17 bases not matched to a gene. Germline CDR1 MNHEY, CDR2 SMNVEV (reference sequence). The CDR3 DNA reads as TGTGCCAGCAGTCCACAAACCCTCGGGGGACAGGGTAGAAACATTCAGTACTTC. Translated: CASSPQTLGGQGRNIQYF.

This clonotype appeared many times. The chain employs TRBV7-3 and TRBJ2-1; 11 bases fit TRBD2. From germline, CDR1 is SGHTA and CDR2 FQGTGA. J lost 4 bases, V lost 6 bases, and 5 bases had no gene match. This CDR3 spans 15 amino acids. The DNA for the CDR3 is TGTGCCAGCAGTTACGGGACTAGCGGTTACAATGAGCAGTTCTTC. Its translation: CASSYGTSGYNEQFF.

This clonotype has more than one count but fewer than ten. This chain joins TRBV6-1 and TRBJ2-7; TRBD1 matches at 11 bases. Germline loops: CDR1 MNHNS, CDR2 SASEGT. CDR3 length: 14 amino acids. The V segment lost 4 bases and the J segment 3 bases; nucleotides outside the gene matches: 2. The CDR3 sequence is CASSGGTGGYEQYV. In nucleotides, the CDR3 is TGTGCCAGCAGTGGTGGGACAGGGGGCTACGAGCAGTACGTC.

This clonotype showed up just a few times. The chain uses TRBV19 and TRBJ1-3; possibly TRBD1 for D (5 bases). The germline CDR1 and CDR2 sequences are LNHDA and SQIVND (reference sequence). V was shortened by 7 bases and J by 2 bases, with 12 bases between the two germline ends. CDR3 size: 14 residues. Here the CDR3 DNA reads TGTGCCAGTACCGCGACAGCAGCTGGAAACACCATATATTTT. It translates to CASTATAAGNTIYF.

This clonotype has only a few counts. The chain employs TRBV5-1 and TRBJ1-5, with D possibly matching TRBD1 (5 bases). V lost 4 bases, J lost 6 bases, and 20 bases lay in between. Germline assignment: CDR1 SGHRS and CDR2 YFSETQ. The CDR3 has 16 amino acids. The CDR3 here is CASSPTVAGGSQPQHF. The CDR3 coding sequence is TGCGCCAGCAGCCCAACTGTAGCGGGGGGTAGTCAGCCCCAGCATTTT. Filled out from reference TRBV5-1 and TRBJ1-5, the complete variable domain reads KAGVTQTPRYLIKTRGQQVTLSCSPISGHRSVSWYQQTPGQGLQFLFEYFSETQRNKGNFPGRFSGRQFSNSRSEMNVSTLELGDSALYLCASSPTVAGGSQPQHFGDGTRLSIL.

This clonotype was counted at least ten times. The chain carries TRBV5-6 and TRBJ1-5; D gene ambiguous. Trimming took 2 bases from V and 1 from J, leaving 13 bases between them. The CDR3 spans 16 residues. Germline lookup yields CDR1 SGHDT and CDR2 YYEEEE. CDR3 amino acids: CASSLGLGLSNQPQHF. CDR3 sequence (DNA): TGTGCCAGCAGCTTAGGCTTAGGGCTCAGCAATCAGCCCCAGCATTTT.

This clonotype was found many times. This chain joins TRBV6-2 or TRBV6-3 and TRBJ2-2; 8 bases align to TRBD2. V was pared by 2 bases and J by 4 bases, with 3 bases of the junction left unmatched. This CDR3 comprises 15 residues. In germline, CDR1 is MNHEY, CDR2 SVGEGT. The CDR3 DNA reads TGTGCCAGCAGTTACCCGACTAGCGTCACCGGGGAGCTGTTTTTT. Its translation is CASSYPTSVTGELFF.

The table lists this clonotype with a few counts. The chain couples TRBV5-1 to TRBJ1-2, with 9 bases identical to TRBD1. CDR1 is SGHRS, CDR2 YFSETQ, per germline. Trimming took 0 bases from V and 7 from J; bases not matched to a gene: 4. The CDR3 loop spans 14 amino acids. CDR3 amino acids: CASSLGGQGSGYTF. As DNA, the CDR3 is TGCGCCAGCAGCTTGGGGGGACAGGGAAGTGGCTACACCTTC.

This clonotype came up many times. The chain uses TRBV20-1 and TRBJ1-2, with TRBD1 as a possible D gene (6 bases). The germline V gene encodes CDR1 DFQATT and CDR2 SNEGSKA (reference sequence). The CDR3 loop spans 16 amino acids. Trimming pared 5 bases from V and 4 bases from J, leaving 23 bases between. The CDR3: CSAGGTPRTSGYGYTF. The CDR3 DNA is TGCAGTGCTGGAGGGACACCTCGAACATCTGGCTATGGCTACACCTTC.

The J gene is TRBJ2-3, the V gene TRBV13; 9 bases fit TRBD2. This CDR3 has 17 amino acids. Germline loops: CDR1 PRHDT, CDR2 FYEKMQ (reference sequence). V dropped 2 bases and J dropped 6; count of bases not matched to a gene: 12. The chain's CDR3 is CASSLRLAGLQRDTQYF. The CDR3 DNA follows: TGTGCCAGCAGCTTACGGCTAGCGGGACTTCAAAGGGATACGCAGTATTTT.

This clonotype was detected ten times or more. This chain's CDR3 is CASSFGRGQPQHF. The DNA of the CDR3 is TGTGCCAGCAGCTTCGGCAGGGGACAGCCCCAGCATTTT. The rearrangement links TRBV7-2 to TRBJ1-5; TRBD1 is a possible D gene (6 bases). The germline V gene encodes CDR1 SGHTA and CDR2 FQGNSA. V shed 3 bases and J shed 7 bases, with 10 bases lying between them. The CDR3 has 13 amino acids.

This clonotype was counted ten times or more. V is TRBV3-1 and J is TRBJ2-3; D unclear. Per germline, CDR1 LGHDT and CDR2 YNNKEL (reference sequence). This CDR3 comprises 14 residues. V lost 1 base and J 1 base, leaving 6 bases between the germline ends. The DNA for the CDR3 is TGTGCCAGCAGCCAAGGGGCCGGCACAGATACGCAGTATTTT. Protein sequence: CASSQGAGTDTQYF.

This clonotype was seen only once. The chain couples TRBV5-1 to TRBJ2-7, with D hard to call. With 3 bases removed from V and 1 base from J, the gap between germline ends came to 14 bases. The germline CDR1 and CDR2 sequences are SGHRS and YFSETQ. This CDR3 comprises 15 residues. CDR3 sequence: CASSSGPSQSYEQYF. DNA of the CDR3: TGCGCCAGCAGCTCTGGGCCGTCTCAGTCCTACGAGCAGTACTTC.

Points on this clonotype: A much larger clone lies a single base off, so this may be a read error. The gene calls are TRBV11-2 and TRBJ2-7; D is possibly TRBD2 (5 bases). CDR1 SGHAT and CDR2 FQNNGV come from the germline V gene. The CDR3 loop spans 15 amino acids. The CDR3 spells CASSLSNGLSYEQHF. The CDR3 coding sequence is TGTGCCAGCAGCTTAAGCAACGGACTCTCCTACGAGCAGCACTTC. Based on the CDR3 plus reference TRBV11-2 and TRBJ2-7, the full variable domain is EAGVAQSPRYKIIEKRQSVAFWCNPISGHATLYWYQQILGQGPKLLIQFQNNGVVDDSQLPKDRFSAERLKGVDSTLKIQPAKLEDSAVYLCASSLSNGLSYEQHFGPGTRLTVT.

On this clonotype itself: A much larger clone differs from this one at a single base, so this may be a read error. J is TRBJ1-3 and V is TRBV28; D is undetermined. Trimming pared 5 bases from V and 8 bases from J, leaving 25 bases between. This CDR3 is built from 17 residues. Germline V gene data show CDR1 as MDHEN and CDR2 as SYDVKM. The CDR3 region is CASSTKILQRATDTIYF. The CDR3 DNA reads TGTGCCAGCAGTACCAAAATTCTACAGAGGGCTACGGACACCATATATTTT.

This clonotype came up many times. The chain recombines TRBV12-3 or TRBV12-4 with TRBJ2-1; 12 nucleotides match TRBD2. V lost 7 bases to trimming and J lost 10 bases; unmatched junction nucleotides: 14. The CDR3 loop spans 16 amino acids. This chain's CDR3 is CASTSIMTSGSQEQFF. CDR3 nucleotide sequence: TGTGCCAGCACCTCCATCATGACTAGCGGGAGCCAAGAGCAGTTCTTC.

This clonotype was observed at least ten times. This sequence joins TRBV30 and TRBJ2-3; 7 bases are shared with TRBD2. The germline gives CDR1 GTSNPN, CDR2 SVGIG (reference sequence). The CDR3 consists of 14 residues. The CDR3 loop reads CAQGASGSTDTQYF. Written as DNA, the CDR3 is TGTGCGCAAGGGGCTAGCGGAAGCACAGATACGCAGTATTTT.

There are a few counts of this clonotype. V is TRBV29-1 and J is TRBJ2-5; the D gene is possibly TRBD2 (6 bases). CDR3 length: 13 residues. The germline V gene encodes CDR1 SQVTM and CDR2 ANQGSEA. The V and J ends lost 4 bases and 5 bases respectively, with 14 bases between them. CDR3 nucleotide sequence: TGCAGCGTTGCAAGGGACTCTGACGAGACCCAGTACTTC. This translates into CSVARDSDETQYF.